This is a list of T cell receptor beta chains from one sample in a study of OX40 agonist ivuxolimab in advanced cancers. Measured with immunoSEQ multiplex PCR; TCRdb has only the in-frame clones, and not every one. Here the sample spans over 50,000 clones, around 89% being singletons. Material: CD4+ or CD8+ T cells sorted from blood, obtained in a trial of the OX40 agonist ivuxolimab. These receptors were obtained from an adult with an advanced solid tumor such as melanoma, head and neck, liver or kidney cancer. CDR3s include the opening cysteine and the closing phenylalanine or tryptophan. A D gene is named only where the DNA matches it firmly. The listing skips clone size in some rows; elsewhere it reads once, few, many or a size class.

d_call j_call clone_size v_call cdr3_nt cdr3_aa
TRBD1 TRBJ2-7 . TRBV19 TGTGCCAGTGGGGACAGGGGGCTACGGGAGCAGTACTTC CASGDRGLREQYF
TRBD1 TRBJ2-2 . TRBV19 TGTGCCAGTAGTATAGGGGGACAGGGGGCGAACACCGGGGAGCTGTTTTTT CASSIGGQGANTGELFF
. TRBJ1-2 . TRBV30 TGTGCCTGGAGTCCCCTGGGGAGGGAGGCTAACTATGGCTACACCTTC CAWSPLGREANYGYTF
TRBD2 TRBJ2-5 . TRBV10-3 TGTGCCATCAGTGATGGAATAGCGGGGGTTGAGACCCAGTACTTC CAISDGIAGVETQYF
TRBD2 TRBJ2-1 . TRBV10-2 TGCGCCAGCAGTACCAGCGGGAGTCGTCGGAATGAGCAGTTCTTC CASSTSGSRRNEQFF
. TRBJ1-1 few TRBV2 TGTGCCACCGACTACGGGACGATGACTGAAGCTTTCTTT CATDYGTMTEAFF
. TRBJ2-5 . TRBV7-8 TGTGCCAGCAGCTCAACCTGGAGGGAGACCCAGTACTTC CASSSTWRETQYF
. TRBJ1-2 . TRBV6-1 TGTGCCAGCAGTGAAATGGAGGGCTACACCTTC CASSEMEGYTF
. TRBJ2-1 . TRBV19 TGTGCCAGTAGCAACTTCCTTGACCGAGGGAGGAATGAGCAGTTCTTC CASSNFLDRGRNEQFF
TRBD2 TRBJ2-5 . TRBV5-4 TGTGCCAGCAGCTTGGCTAGCGGGAGGGGAGAGACCCAGTACTTC CASSLASGRGETQYF
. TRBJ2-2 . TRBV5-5 TGTGCCAGCAGCTTCCGGGGCCGCAACACCGGGGAGCTGTTTTTT CASSFRGRNTGELFF
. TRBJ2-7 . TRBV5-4 TGTGCCAGTTACGAGCAGTACTTC CASYEQYF
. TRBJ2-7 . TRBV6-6 TGTGCCAGCAGTTCTCCGGGACTCCTATCCTACGAGCAGTACTTC CASSSPGLLSYEQYF
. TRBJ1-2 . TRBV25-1 TGTGCCAGCAGTAACGGACACCTCTACACCTTC CASSNGHLYTF
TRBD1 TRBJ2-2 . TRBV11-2 TGTGCCAGCAGAACACCGGGACAGGTTCAAACCGGGGAGCTGTTTTTT CASRTPGQVQTGELFF
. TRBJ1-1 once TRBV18 TGTGCCAGCTCTGGCAGGGCTAACACTGAAGCTTTCTTT CASSGRANTEAFF
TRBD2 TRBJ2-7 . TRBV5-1 TGCGCCAGCAGCCTCGGGACGGCGGGGGGCTACGAGCAGTACTTC CASSLGTAGGYEQYF
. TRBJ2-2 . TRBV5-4 TGTGCCAGCAGCTTGAACACCGGGGAGCTGTTTTTT CASSLNTGELFF
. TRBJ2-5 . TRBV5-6 TGTGCCAGCAGCTTGGCCGCTAGGACCCAGTACTTC CASSLAARTQYF
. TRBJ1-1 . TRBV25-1 TGTGCCACCACCCGGGGTACTGAAGCTTTCTTT CATTRGTEAFF
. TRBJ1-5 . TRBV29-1 TGCAGCGTTGGCGGGGGTAATAGCAATCAGCCCCAGCATTTT CSVGGGNSNQPQHF
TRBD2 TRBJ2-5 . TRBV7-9 TGTGCCAGCAGCTTCTCGGAGAGCGGGAGAAAGACCCAGTACTTC CASSFSESGRKTQYF
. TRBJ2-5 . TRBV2 TGTGCCAGCAGTTCCGAAGACCTTCTTGGTGAGACCCAGTACTTC CASSSEDLLGETQYF
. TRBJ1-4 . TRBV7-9 TGTGCCAGCACTAAAACTTTGGGTGAAAAACTGTTTTTT CASTKTLGEKLFF
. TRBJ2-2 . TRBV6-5 TGTGCCAGCAGTCCCCGCAGGGCCGGGGAGCTGTTTTTT CASSPRRAGELFF
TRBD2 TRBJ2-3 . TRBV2 TGTGCCAGCAGGGTAGCGGGAGTTACAGATACGCAGTATTTT CASRVAGVTDTQYF
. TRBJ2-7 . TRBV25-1 TGTGCCAGCAGTGAAGGACTCTACGAGCAGTACTTC CASSEGLYEQYF
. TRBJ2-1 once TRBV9 TGTGCCAGCAGCGTAGTGCGCGGTGAGCAGTTCTTC CASSVVRGEQFF
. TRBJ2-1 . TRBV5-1 TGCGCCAGCAGCTTGACGGACACCTTAGGGAATGAGCAGTTCTTC CASSLTDTLGNEQFF
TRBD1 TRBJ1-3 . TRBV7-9 TGTGCCAGCAGCCGGACAGGGGGCAGAGGAAACACCATATATTTT CASSRTGGRGNTIYF
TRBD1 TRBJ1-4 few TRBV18 TGTGCCAGCTCACCACCGGGACAGGTTAATGAAAAACTGTTTTTT CASSPPGQVNEKLFF
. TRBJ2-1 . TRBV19 TGTGCCAGTAGTCCCCCCCCAGCGGGTGGGATCGAGCAGTTCTTC CASSPPPAGGIEQFF
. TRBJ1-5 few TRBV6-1 TGTGCCAGCAGTGAAGGGTCGGTAGGGCCTGGCAATCAGCCCCAGCATTTT CASSEGSVGPGNQPQHF
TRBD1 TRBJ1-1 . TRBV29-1 TGCAGCGTTGTGGACAGGGAAAACACTGAAGCTTTCTTT CSVVDRENTEAFF
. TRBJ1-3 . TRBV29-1 TGCAGCGGAATCTCTGGAAACACCATATATTTT CSGISGNTIYF
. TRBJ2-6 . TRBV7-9 TGTGCCAGCAGCTTAGGGTGGGGGCACATCTCTGGGGCCAACGTCCTGACTTTC CASSLGWGHISGANVLTF
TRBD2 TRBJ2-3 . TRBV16 TGTGCCAGCAGCCAACAACAAAAGACCGGGACTAGCAGGATCACAGATACGCAGTATTTT CASSQQQKTGTSRITDTQYF
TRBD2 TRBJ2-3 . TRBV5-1 TGCGCCAGCAGCTTGGAGACTAGCGGGACTGGAAGTACGCAGTATTTT CASSLETSGTGSTQYF
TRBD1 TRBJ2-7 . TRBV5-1 TGCGCCAGCAGCTATGATGGGACAGCCCCGTACGAGCAGTACTTC CASSYDGTAPYEQYF
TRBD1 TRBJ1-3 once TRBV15 TGTGCCACTACCGACAGGGGACTTGGGAACACCATATATTTT CATTDRGLGNTIYF
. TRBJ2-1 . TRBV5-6 TGTGCCAGCAGCTTGGTTCCCCATGAGCAGTTCTTC CASSLVPHEQFF
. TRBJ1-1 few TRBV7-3 TGTGCCAGCACCTCGAACACTGAAGCTTTCTTT CASTSNTEAFF
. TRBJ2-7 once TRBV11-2 TGTGCCAGCAGCTTCCTTAGCGACTCCTACGAGCAGTACTTC CASSFLSDSYEQYF
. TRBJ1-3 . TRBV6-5 TGTGCCAGCAGCTCACAGTACACCATATATTTT CASSSQYTIYF
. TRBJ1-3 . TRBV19 TGTGCCAGTACTGTGGACAGCTCTGGAAACACCATATATTTT CASTVDSSGNTIYF